The clone carrying this T cell receptor (beta chain) was recorded a few times. Its antigen is still unknown. The data stem from a study of CD8 T cells in ankylosing spondylitis. General observations from the study: Earlier studies detected some motif variants in reactive arthritis synovial fluid and blood. Matched ankylosing spondylitis synovial fluid reportedly contained a significantly enriched population of disease-linked clones. Among TCR beta sequences, a motif of eight highly homologous variants appeared characteristic of ankylosing spondylitis blood.

V was pared by 5 bases and J by 8 bases, with 11 bases of the junction left unmatched. Per germline, CDR1 DFQATT and CDR2 SNEGSKA (reference sequence). CDR3 length equals 13 residues. Libraries for TCR beta were made by quantitative 5'-RACE with molecular barcodes. TCRdb re-derived calls from the 5' RACE reads in MiXCR, one entry per CDR3 protein. Of around 540,000 distinct CDR3 sequences listed, about 12% are singletons. Sequences were obtained from blood, either unsorted or a sorted T cell fraction (not recorded which). The receptor's source is a male donor with ankylosing spondylitis. The genes are TRBV20-1 and TRBJ1-1, with 7 bases aligning to TRBD1. The CDR3 reads CSAFAGTAKEAFF. The CDR3 nucleotides are TGCAGTGCTTTCGCCGGGACAGCGAAGGAAGCTTTCTTT.